This TCR beta chain was documented in a study of shared clonotypes between healthy human individuals. Comment on this clone: The antigen is unknown.

As handled by the study authors: Owing to the provision of junction-only sequences devoid of quality scores by immunoSEQ, filtering differed. Sequencing used immunoSEQ multiplex PCR; TCRdb keeps in-frame clones, though not all of them. From that table come the V and J calls and clone size; the DNA was used to work out D and trimming. The table records about 2 million clones, 85% to 95% of them present only once. Germline V lookup: CDR1 MNHEY, CDR2 SMNVEV (reference sequence). The germline V and J ends were trimmed by 2 bases and 4 bases, with 11 bases remaining between them. This CDR3 spans 14 amino acids. Findings and caveats of the study: Rarefaction analysis demonstrated incomplete sorted-subset sequencing notwithstanding large depth. Researchers found naive subsets generally carried larger estimated richness than memory subsets. In a few donors, about 5% of naive CD4 clonotypes appeared in common.

The sequencing sample was made of naive CD4+ T cells sorted from blood. Regarding subset: CD45RA+ positively selected. This clonotype originated in a man between 18 and 29 years old in good health. The J gene is TRBJ1-1, the V gene TRBV27; no reliable D call. In DNA form, the CDR3 reads TGTGCCAGCAGTTTACGCAGTCTCGCCACTGAAGCTTTCTTT. The encoded protein is CASSLRSLATEAFF.